The rows below give T cell receptor beta chains drawn from one sample of a study of T cell responses to AZD1222 COVID-19 vaccine. TCRdb's table, derived via immunoSEQ multiplex PCR, lists solely in-frame clones and lacks some. The sample contains around 150,000 clones, just under 95% of which appear only once. Specimen: peripheral blood, collected 28 days after the second AZD1222 dose. The source of these receptors is an adult who received the AZD1222 COVID-19 vaccine. Each CDR3 is given with its conserved first and last residue. The order of the fields is clone size, V gene, D gene, J gene, CDR3 DNA, CDR3 protein. D genes are given only for firm matches. Some rows mark clone size as missing; the rest say once, few, many or name a class of expanded clone.

abundance: -; v_gene: TRBV14; d_gene: -; j_gene: TRBJ2-5; CDR3nt: TGTGCCAGCAGCCAAGATGGGCGGACCCAGTACTTC; CDR3aa: CASSQDGRTQYF
abundance: -; v_gene: TRBV5-1; d_gene: -; j_gene: TRBJ2-7; CDR3nt: TGCGCCAGCAGCTTGGCCCGAGGGTCGGAGCAGTACTTC; CDR3aa: CASSLARGSEQYF
abundance: -; v_gene: TRBV27; d_gene: -; j_gene: TRBJ1-1; CDR3nt: TGTGCCAGCAGTTTTACCGCGAACACTGAAGCTTTCTTT; CDR3aa: CASSFTANTEAFF
abundance: -; v_gene: TRBV29-1; d_gene: -; j_gene: TRBJ2-3; CDR3nt: TGCAGCGTTGGGCCTCGACAGGCCGATACGCAGTATTTT; CDR3aa: CSVGPRQADTQYF
abundance: once; v_gene: TRBV10-1; d_gene: -; j_gene: TRBJ2-7; CDR3nt: TGCGCCAGCAGCCCCAGGGTCCACGAGCAGTACTTC; CDR3aa: CASSPRVHEQYF
abundance: -; v_gene: TRBV5-5; d_gene: -; j_gene: TRBJ1-4; CDR3nt: TGTGCCAGCAACTTAAACCTGGGACGGGGACTCAATGAAAAACTGTTTTTT; CDR3aa: CASNLNLGRGLNEKLFF
abundance: -; v_gene: TRBV19; d_gene: -; j_gene: TRBJ1-1; CDR3nt: TGTGCCAGTAGTATGGTAAGTCCTTTGGGGACTGAAGCTTTCTTT; CDR3aa: CASSMVSPLGTEAFF
abundance: -; v_gene: TRBV14; d_gene: -; j_gene: TRBJ1-2; CDR3nt: TGTGCCAGCAGCCAAGAGCCCGGTTGGAATGGCTACACCTTC; CDR3aa: CASSQEPGWNGYTF
abundance: -; v_gene: TRBV27; d_gene: -; j_gene: TRBJ1-3; CDR3nt: TGTGCCAGCAGGGATCTCTCTGGAAACACCATATATTTT; CDR3aa: CASRDLSGNTIYF
abundance: -; v_gene: TRBV6-4; d_gene: -; j_gene: TRBJ1-2; CDR3nt: TGTGCCAGCAGTCGAACCGGGACACGATATGGCTACACCTTC; CDR3aa: CASSRTGTRYGYTF
abundance: -; v_gene: TRBV6-5; d_gene: -; j_gene: TRBJ2-7; CDR3nt: TGTGCCAGCAGAGGAACGAGGGGTTTATACGAGCAGTACTTC; CDR3aa: CASRGTRGLYEQYF
abundance: -; v_gene: TRBV5-1; d_gene: -; j_gene: TRBJ2-3; CDR3nt: TGCGCCAGCAGCTTGTTCTGGAGACCCTCCCGCACAGATACGCAGTATTTT; CDR3aa: CASSLFWRPSRTDTQYF
abundance: -; v_gene: TRBV7-9; d_gene: -; j_gene: TRBJ2-1; CDR3nt: TGTGCCAGCAGCTTGGCCATGCGTAAGTCTGAGCAGTTCTTC; CDR3aa: CASSLAMRKSEQFF
abundance: -; v_gene: TRBV5-4; d_gene: TRBD2; j_gene: TRBJ2-3; CDR3nt: TGTGCCAGCAGCTCCGGGACTAGCGGAGGGACGCAGTATTTT; CDR3aa: CASSSGTSGGTQYF
abundance: -; v_gene: TRBV9; d_gene: TRBD1; j_gene: TRBJ1-3; CDR3nt: TGTGCCAGCAGCGTAGTTGGGACAGGGGGAAACACCATATATTTT; CDR3aa: CASSVVGTGGNTIYF
abundance: -; v_gene: TRBV4-2; d_gene: -; j_gene: TRBJ1-6; CDR3nt: TGTGCCAGCAGCCAGGCCGCGGGGGCCGATAATTCACCCCTCCACTTT; CDR3aa: CASSQAAGADNSPLHF
abundance: -; v_gene: TRBV7-2; d_gene: -; j_gene: TRBJ2-7; CDR3nt: TGTGCCAGCAGCTCAGGGGGGGGTCTCAGAGACGAGCAGTACTTC; CDR3aa: CASSSGGGLRDEQYF